The sequence of this TCR beta chain was determined in a study of control samples from healthy donors and cancer patients. The ends were cut back, 6 bases at V and 3 bases at J, with 12 bases in the middle. Per germline, CDR1 SGHAT and CDR2 FQNNGV. This CDR3 spans 13 amino acids. Clones were read by immunoSEQ multiplex PCR, and TCRdb kept only the in-frame ones, dropping some. Counted here are some 130,000 clones, 75% to 95% occurring once; the ten biggest clones make up about 2.5%. Input material: blood. This sequence originates from a man aged 18-30 years in good health. The chain combines TRBV11-2 with TRBJ2-7, with D perhaps assigned TRBD1 or TRBD2 (5 bases each). CDR3 amino acids: CASSRDGFYEQYF. The CDR3 DNA reads TGTGCCAGCAGTCGGGACGGCTTCTACGAGCAGTACTTC.